This TCR beta chain was profiled in a study of a mutant IDH1 vaccine in newly diagnosed glioma (dated by TCRdb to the early 2020s). About the investigation overall: Of the 25 to 35 patients who were treated, about 62% were male and approximately 38% were female, and the mean age was around 40 years. Before enrollment, most patients had been given radiochemotherapy with temozolomide as standard therapy, while the rest had received either radiotherapy alone or temozolomide alone. Peripheral blood samples were drawn at six visits, namely V03 (baseline), V05, V07, V10, V12 and V13. Longitudinal TCRB deep sequencing was done for fewer than 30 treated patients, wherever samples were available for exploratory analyses. General findings and caveats noted by the study authors: Vaccine-induced immune responses across multiple MHC alleles were detected in 85% to 95% of patients. Availability determined which PBMC samples were chosen for TCRB deep sequencing. Changes in the top peripheral T cell clonotypes picked up by TCRB sequencing did not appear to be linked to pseudoprogression. It was noted by the authors that analyses of patient blood samples could not be reproduced owing to sample limitations.

In its sample, this clone was seen a few times. The antigen it binds to is not known. Base-call qualities are not available, and no considerably larger clone is one nucleotide away. The time point label for this specimen denotes: baseline, week 1 (first vaccination visit). Taken with the paper, the label for treatment or condition translates to: pre-vaccination baseline after standard-of-care therapy. All donors had newly diagnosed IDH1-mutant astrocytomas of WHO grade 3 or 4 that showed loss of nuclear ATRX. The samples were drawn from NOA16, a multicentre, single-arm, open-label phase I trial in Germany that tested a mutant IDH1 peptide vaccine in humans for the first time. For immunogenicity testing, the blood drawn at visit V03 was used as the baseline sample. Genomic DNA for TCRB sequencing was extracted from EDTA blood using the DNeasy Blood and Tissue Kit. The junction carries 12 bases between V and J, which are trimmed by 1 base and 5 bases respectively. The CDR3 contains 15 residues, cysteine and phenylalanine counted. Only the CDR3 DNA is retained, 45 bases long and in frame from the first base. According to the germline V gene, CDR1 reads LGHNA and CDR2 reads YNFKEQ.

Preparation of the library involved the immunoSEQ multiplex PCR assay. Following the manufacturer's protocol, the hsTCRB Kit was used to amplify rearranged TCR beta chain sequences. TCRB libraries were sequenced on an Illumina MiSeq. Under the source paper's analysis protocol: The proprietary platform of the kit vendor was used for demultiplexing, trimming and gene mapping. TCRdb obtained this table from immuneACCESS and retained in-frame rearrangements with V and J assigned. These tables miss some clones; where compared with another copy, unresolved V genes account for less than half of the shortfall, and the remainder is unexplained. From that table come the V and J calls and clone size; the DNA was used to work out D and trimming. This sample holds around 82,000 clones; approximately 80% were observed only once. Together, the top ten hold 5.3% of the sample.

The sequences come from PBMCs, collected from a glioma patient treated with radiotherapy, temozolomide or both. The clonotype originates from a man aged 40-55 years with glioma. Some clones in this sample may be carry-over from other donors' samples. Rearrangement joined TRBV4-2 to TRBJ1-5; a tentative D call is TRBD1 (6 bases match). Read as DNA, the sequence is TGTGCCAGCAGCCAAGGGGAACAGGGAGATCAGCCCCAGCATTTT. Translated, it gives CASSQGEQGDQPQHF.